This TCR beta chain appears in the sequencing data of a study of metastatic and nonmetastatic thyroid tumors. All patients reached thyroid surgery having received no treatment beforehand. Original processing notes: For papillary thyroid cancer, a distant-metastasis classifier was constructed from CDR3 differences observed across clinicopathological groups. TCRdb redid the clone calls on the PCR reads using MiXCR. It is TCRdb's table, rather than the study itself, that gives the V and J calls and clone size. The table lists about 14,000 clones, more than 20% of them singletons, with more than 7% in the top ten. In this sample, this clone turned up many times. CDR1 and CDR2 from the germline V gene are GTSNPN and SVGIG (reference sequence). The V and J ends lost 0 bases and 0 bases respectively, with 8 bases between them. This CDR3 is 14 amino acids long.

V is TRBV30 and J is TRBJ1-1; D gene ambiguous. This clonotype originated in a female donor with papillary thyroid cancer or a benign thyroid nodule (not recorded which). Some clones in this sample may be carry-over from other donors' samples. The sequencing input was blood. CDR3 sequence (DNA): TGTGCCTGGAGTGTACGACTGGTGAACACTGAAGCTTTCTTT. Translation: CAWSVRLVNTEAFF.